This TCR beta chain was identified in a study of shared clonotypes between healthy human individuals. Study-wide background: Three plates were used per donor for CD4 naive, three for CD4 memory, two for CD8 naive and one for CD8 memory.

Donors comprised healthy HIV-negative adults lacking recent acute infections or vaccinations. Nashville, Tennessee was home to all donors, each a Caucasian adult. Memory CD4+ cells were the fraction left after CD45RA+ naive selection. Profiling relied on immunoSEQ multiplex PCR, and the TCRdb table lists in-frame clones only, not all of them. The data show over 2 million clones, under 95% seen once. The CDR3 has 13 amino acids. CDR1 is LNHNV, CDR2 YYDKDF, per germline (reference sequence). V lost 5 bases to trimming and J lost 4 bases, with 11 bases between them. The chain links TRBV15 to TRBJ1-1; D not certain. This clonotype was sampled from a young man in good health. Some clones in this sample may be carry-over from other donors' samples. Sequenced sample: naive CD4+ T cells from PBMCs. The subset was: CD45RA+ positively selected. In DNA form, the CDR3 reads TGTGCCACCAGCCCTACAGCTCTCACTGAAGCTTTCTTT. This codes for CATSPTALTEAFF.